The 16 T cell receptor beta chains given below trace back to one sample, sequenced in a study of T-cell reconstitution after alpha-beta-depleted transplantation in children. Preparation of the TCRbeta library was carried out with unique molecular identifiers. Each CDR3 protein gets one entry after TCRdb re-called the PCR reads with MiXCR. The sample has hundreds of thousands of distinct CDR3 sequences, roughly 10% seen once. Sequencing used peripheral blood, obtained 180 days after TCRalphabeta/CD19-depleted stem cell transplant. The receptors come from a male patient between 2 and 15 years old who had a stem cell transplant for chronic granulomatous disease, so the T cells may come from the graft donor.

This clonotype showed up many times. The V call is TRBV5-6, the J call TRBJ2-1; 14 nucleotides align to TRBD2. The J segment lost 2 bases and the V segment lost 3 bases, leaving 1 base of the junction unmatched. The CDR3 contains 16 residues. The germline gives CDR1 SGHDT, CDR2 YYEEEE. CDR3 loop: CASSWTSGGTYNEQFF. DNA of the CDR3: TGTGCCAGCAGCTGGACTAGCGGGGGGACCTACAATGAGCAGTTCTTC.

V gene TRBV19 combines with J gene TRBJ2-2; TRBD1 is a possible D gene (5 bases). V was shortened by 0 bases and J by 2 bases, with 10 bases between the two germline ends. The CDR3 is 16 amino acids. Per germline, CDR1 LNHDA and CDR2 SQIVND (reference sequence). The CDR3 loop reads CASSIERGSNTGELFF. The DNA for the CDR3 is TGTGCCAGTAGTATAGAAAGGGGAAGTAACACCGGGGAGCTGTTTTTT.

This clonotype was counted many times. The rearrangement joins TRBV7-2 to TRBJ2-5; no reliable D call. The length of the CDR3 is 10 residues. Germline V gene lookup returns CDR1 SGHTA and CDR2 FQGNSA. V was shortened by 5 bases and J by 5 bases, with 3 bases between the two germline ends. The CDR3 nucleotides are TGTGCCAGCAGCATGGAGACCCAGTACTTC. As protein: CASSMETQYF.

This clonotype was detected many times. This sequence joins TRBV4-2 and TRBJ1-1; 10 positions agree with TRBD1. Trimming cost V 4 bases and J 5 bases; bases outside gene matches: 4. Per germline, CDR1 LGHNA and CDR2 YNFKEQ. This CDR3 is built from 14 residues. CDR3 DNA: TGTGCCAGCAGCCGTGACAGGGGGCGAACTGAAGCTTTCTTT. Amino acid sequence: CASSRDRGRTEAFF.

This clonotype has at least ten counts. The chain is built from TRBV2 and TRBJ2-5; D is undetermined. The CDR3 loop spans 11 amino acids. CDR1 is SNHLY, CDR2 FYNNEI, per germline. Trimming removed 3 bases at V and 5 bases at J, with 4 bases between. CDR3 DNA sequence: TGTGCCAGCAGTGAGGAGGAGACCCAGTACTTC. It is translated as CASSEEETQYF.

This clonotype was seen many times. The J gene is TRBJ2-1, the V gene TRBV6-4; 12 bases are shared with TRBD2. V lost 6 bases to trimming and J lost 4 bases; unmatched junction nucleotides: 4. Germline V gene data show CDR1 as MRHNA and CDR2 as SNTAGT. The CDR3 has 15 amino acids. The CDR3 region has the DNA TGTGCCAGCAGACCGACTAGCGGGAGTTACAATGAGCAGTTCTTC. Translating it yields CASRPTSGSYNEQFF.

This clonotype has a count of ten or more. The chain has TRBV11-2 and TRBJ2-3; 11 bases map to TRBD2. CDR3 size: 18 residues. CDR1 is SGHAT and CDR2 is FQNNGV in the germline V gene. V lost 1 base to trimming and J lost 4 bases; unmatched junction nucleotides: 10. The CDR3 reads CASSLGPPLAGVSDTQYF. The CDR3 coding sequence is TGTGCCAGCAGCTTAGGCCCCCCACTAGCGGGGGTCTCAGATACGCAGTATTTT.

By its share, this clonotype is medium-sized. V gene TRBV28 combines with J gene TRBJ2-5; unclear D gene. The CDR3 runs 12 residues. V lost 8 bases, J lost 1 base, and 8 bases lay in between. Germline values: CDR1 MDHEN, CDR2 SYDVKM. The CDR3 coding sequence is TGTGCCAGCGGACCCTTCCAAGAGACCCAGTACTTC. It yields the protein CASGPFQETQYF.

This clonotype has at least ten counts. The chain uses TRBV9 and TRBJ2-7; D perhaps matches TRBD2 (6 bases). Germline V lookup: CDR1 SGDLS, CDR2 YYNGEE. CDR3 length equals 14 residues. V was trimmed by 4 bases and J by 4 bases, leaving 15 bases between them. CDR3 nucleotides: TGTGCCAGCAGCCCTGCGGGGCAAATTTACGAGCAGTACTTC. Protein sequence: CASSPAGQIYEQYF. Full variable domain (outside the CDR3, taken from reference TRBV9 and TRBJ2-7): DSGVTQTPKHLITATGQRVTLRCSPRSGDLSVYWYQQSLDQGLQFLIQYYNGEERAKGNILERFSAQQFPDLHSELNLSSLELGDSALYFCASSPAGQIYEQYFGPGTRLTVT.

On this clonotype itself: This may be a read error: a much more frequent sequence differs by one nucleotide. The chain couples TRBV12-3 or TRBV12-4 to TRBJ2-3; the D is unclear. The J call may be in error: the DNA end matches TRBJ1-5 better. This CDR3 region has 17 residues. CDR3 in DNA: TGTGCCAGCAGGGAGGGTACAGCGACCACTAGCACAGATACGCAGCATTTT. This gives the protein CASREGTATTSTDTQHF.

At least ten counts were recorded for this clonotype. The chain employs TRBV27 and TRBJ2-7; 10 bases are a match to TRBD2. With V trimmed by 8 bases and J by 3 bases, 13 bases remained unmatched. The CDR3 consists of 16 residues. Germline CDR1 reads MNHEY; CDR2 reads SMNVEV (reference sequence). In nucleotides, the CDR3 is TGTGCCAGCCTCCCTCTGGGAACTAGCGGGGTCTACGAGCAGTACTTC. Translated: CASLPLGTSGVYEQYF.

This clonotype has at least ten counts. The genes are TRBV27 and TRBJ1-1; D gene unclear. The CDR3 sequence is 14 residues long. V lost 5 bases to trimming and J lost 4 bases, with 14 bases between them. Germline values: CDR1 MNHEY, CDR2 SMNVEV (reference sequence). CDR3 amino acids: CASSKGLSPTEAFF. The DNA for the CDR3 is TGTGCCAGCAGTAAAGGGTTGTCTCCCACTGAAGCTTTCTTT.

CDR3 in amino acids: CASSSYRDRERYGYTF. Here the CDR3 DNA reads TGTGCCAGCTCATCCTACAGGGACAGGGAACGGTATGGCTACACCTTC. The J gene is TRBJ1-2, the V gene TRBV18; 9 bases agree with TRBD1. The trim removed 5 bases at V and 5 bases at J, leaving 12 bases unmatched. The germline V gene has CDR1 KGHSH and CDR2 LQKENI. The CDR3 runs 16 residues.

V is TRBV19 and J is TRBJ2-7; D is unclear. This CDR3 is 15 amino acids long. CDR1 LNHDA and CDR2 SQIVND come from the germline V gene (reference sequence). V gave up 0 bases and J gave up 2 bases, with 11 bases separating them. The CDR3 loop is CASSIEATGAYEQYF. The CDR3, as DNA: TGTGCCAGTAGTATAGAGGCGACCGGAGCCTACGAGCAGTACTTC.

This chain links TRBV10-3 with TRBJ1-5, with a possible D match to TRBD1 (6 bases). Germline V lookup: CDR1 ENHRY, CDR2 SYGVKD. CDR3 length equals 14 residues. Trimming stripped 2 bases from V and 5 bases from J, with 10 bases between. Here the CDR3 reads CAISERGLDQPQHF. In DNA, the CDR3 is TGTGCCATCAGTGAGCGGGGGCTGGATCAGCCCCAGCATTTT.

This clonotype was observed a few times. The chain employs TRBV18 and TRBJ1-4; D not resolved. CDR1 is KGHSH, CDR2 LQKENI, per germline. The V end was cut by 5 bases, the J end by 8 bases, with 18 bases between. The CDR3 covers 15 residues. CDR3 sequence reads: CASSVTGPGYEKLFF. The CDR3 DNA reads as TGTGCCAGCTCAGTAACTGGTCCGGGATACGAAAAACTGTTTTTT.